The 17 T cell receptor beta chains reported below all come from one sample, sequenced in a study of type 1 and type 2 diabetes patients (dated by TCRdb to 2016 to 2017). The instrument was an Illumina MiSeq. TCRbeta CDR3 amplification used genomic DNA from the sorted T cell subsets as template. Multiplex PCR with 30 forward and 13 reverse primers amplified the TCRbeta CDR3 region. In TCRdb, the public reads were trimmed at Q25 with fastp and aligned with MiXCR, with productive beta chains retained. Rows are combined by CDR3 protein, so each entry shows the most common genes and DNA. The sample profile shows about 270,000 distinct CDR3 sequences; 47% of them were found once. The ten largest clones represent roughly 15% of the sample. Sequencing was performed on peripheral blood mononuclear cells (PBMCs). Receptors were obtained from a man between 18 and 35 years old with type 2 diabetes.

The J gene is TRBJ1-1, the V gene TRBV20-1; no reliable D call. V dropped 0 bases and J dropped 1 base, with 12 bases sitting between them. CDR1 is DFQATT and CDR2 is SNEGSKA in the germline V gene (reference sequence). This CDR3 has 15 amino acids. CDR3 in amino acids: CSARDSLRGNTEAFF. The DNA of the CDR3 is TGCAGTGCTAGAGATTCCCTCCGAGGGAACACTGAAGCTTTCTTT.

The rearrangement links TRBV19 to TRBJ2-3, with 10 bases that match TRBD2. V was pared by 4 bases and J by 0 bases, with 4 bases of the junction left unmatched. The CDR3 runs to 16 residues. Germline values: CDR1 LNHDA, CDR2 SQIVND (reference sequence). The CDR3 nucleotides are TGTGCCAGTAGTACCCTAGCGGGAGTCAGCACAGATACGCAGTATTTT. Translation gives CASSTLAGVSTDTQYF.

The chain employs TRBV2 and TRBJ1-1; 8 positions agree with TRBD1. Germline V gives CDR1 SNHLY, CDR2 FYNNEI. This CDR3 comprises 15 residues. V lost 6 bases to trimming and J lost 5 bases; unmatched junction nucleotides: 11. CDR3 nucleotides: TGTGCCAGCAGGGGATTCGGACAGGGCGTAACTGAAGCTTTCTTT. This codes for CASRGFGQGVTEAFF.

CDR3 in DNA: TGCGCCAGCAGCCCTTTCCCACAGGGCGCCCCGGACGGGGAGCTGTTTTTT. Its protein product is CASSPFPQGAPDGELFF. The chain links TRBV5-1 to TRBJ2-2; tentatively, D is TRBD1 (6 bases). The germline gives CDR1 SGHRS, CDR2 YFSETQ. The CDR3 runs to 17 residues. V was shortened by 4 bases and J by 7 bases, with 23 bases between the two germline ends.

This clonotype showed up just once. V usage is TRBV11-2 and J usage is TRBJ1-1; D is perhaps TRBD1 (6 bases). The CDR3 is 13 amino acids. Trimming shortened V by 4 bases and J by 4 bases, and 10 bases separated the two germline ends. CDR1 and CDR2 from the germline V gene are SGHAT and FQNNGV. As DNA, the CDR3 is TGTGCCAGCAGCTCGCAGGGGATCACTGAAGCTTTCTTT. It codes for CASSSQGITEAFF. Full variable domain (rest looked up from reference TRBV11-2 and TRBJ1-1): EAGVAQSPRYKIIEKRQSVAFWCNPISGHATLYWYQQILGQGPKLLIQFQNNGVVDDSQLPKDRFSAERLKGVDSTLKIQPAKLEDSAVYLCASSSQGITEAFFGQGTRLTVV.

This clonotype showed up just a few times. The rearrangement joins TRBV28 to TRBJ2-5, with TRBD1 identical over 9 bases. With V trimmed by 5 bases and J by 4 bases, 8 bases remained unmatched. CDR3 size: 15 residues. Germline CDR1 MDHEN, CDR2 SYDVKM. In nucleotides, the CDR3 is TGTGCCAGCAGTCAGCCCGGGACAGGGTTAGAGACCCAGTACTTC. Translation: CASSQPGTGLETQYF.

The chain recombines TRBV29-1 with TRBJ2-5; 7 bases line up with TRBD2. The V gene's germline CDR1 is SQVTM and CDR2 ANQGSEA. This CDR3 is built from 15 residues. The trim removed 5 bases at V and 3 bases at J, leaving 12 bases unmatched. CDR3 bases: TGCAGCGTTTCCGGCGGGGGTTCCCCGGAAGAGACCCAGTACTTC. Protein product: CSVSGGGSPEETQYF.

This clonotype appeared a few times. J is TRBJ1-6 and V is TRBV20-1; D gene unclear. CDR3 length: 12 amino acids. V lost 3 bases and J lost 10, with 10 bases in between. CDR1 DFQATT and CDR2 SNEGSKA come from the germline V gene (reference sequence). For the CDR3, the DNA is TGCAGTGCTAGCAGTACGGGGTCACCCCTCCACTTT. Amino acid sequence: CSASSTGSPLHF.

This clonotype was detected a few times. The chain recombines TRBV7-3 with TRBJ1-4; no reliable D call. Looked up from germline, CDR1 is SGHTA and CDR2 is FQGTGA. Trimming stripped 5 bases from V and 7 bases from J, with 14 bases between. The CDR3 runs 14 residues. CDR3 sequence: CASSPGVGGEKLFF. The CDR3 DNA follows: TGTGCCAGCAGCCCCGGTGTGGGAGGTGAAAAACTGTTTTTT.

This clonotype has a handful of counts. This chain connects TRBV27 to TRBJ2-1; TRBD2 might be the D (6 bases). V dropped 4 bases and J dropped 5 bases, with 12 bases sitting between them. Germline V gene data show CDR1 as MNHEY and CDR2 as SMNVEV (reference sequence). This CDR3 is built from 14 residues. In DNA form, the CDR3 reads TGTGCCAGCAGTTGGCGGGATCAGAACAATGAGCAGTTCTTC. This sequence encodes CASSWRDQNNEQFF.

This clonotype was seen more than once but under ten times. V and J are TRBV20-1 and TRBJ1-1; no clear D. The germline V gene encodes CDR1 DFQATT and CDR2 SNEGSKA (reference sequence). With 5 bases removed from V and 4 bases from J, the gap between germline ends came to 11 bases. This CDR3 has 12 amino acids. For the CDR3, the DNA is TGCAGTGCTTCCCAGACCGGCACTGAAGCTTTCTTT. Its protein product is CSASQTGTEAFF.

This chain joins TRBV29-1 and TRBJ2-7; D might be TRBD1 or TRBD2, each matching 6 bases. Germline V lookup: CDR1 SQVTM, CDR2 ANQGSEA. This CDR3 spans 13 amino acids. V gave up 6 bases and J gave up 4 bases, with 16 bases separating them. In nucleotides, the CDR3 is TGCAGCGTGCGAGAGGGGGGAGCGTACGAGCAGTACTTC. As protein: CSVREGGAYEQYF.

V gene TRBV10-3 combines with J gene TRBJ1-5; tentative D call: TRBD1 (6 bases). The CDR3 is 14 residues long. Germline assignment: CDR1 ENHRY and CDR2 SYGVKD. The ends were cut back, 6 bases at V and 1 base at J, with 10 bases in the middle. As DNA, the CDR3 is TGTGCCATCAGCCAGGGGTTGAGCAATCAGCCCCAGCATTTT. The encoded protein is CAISQGLSNQPQHF.

In the case of this clonotype: At one end, the junction sequence differs from germline, possibly due to a read error. The chain recombines TRBV7-7 with TRBJ2-7; D remains ambiguous. The last part of the DNA fits TRBJ2-1 better; the J call may be wrong. CDR3 size: 14 residues. Germline V gene lookup returns CDR1 SSHAT and CDR2 FNYEAQ (reference sequence). For the CDR3, the DNA is TGTGCTAGCAGCCCGATGAACCAGGCAAATGAGCAGTTCTTC. Amino acids: CASSPMNQANEQFF.

The genes are TRBV15 and TRBJ2-7, with 8 nucleotides matching TRBD1. V dropped 4 bases and J dropped 4; count of bases not matched to a gene: 9. Germline V gene data show CDR1 as LNHNV and CDR2 as YYDKDF (reference sequence). This CDR3 region has 15 residues. CDR3 coding DNA: TGTGCCACCAGCAAAATCTTCAGGGGGCGGTACGAGCAGTACTTC. Translating it yields CATSKIFRGRYEQYF.

The chain employs TRBV6-5 and TRBJ2-1; 8 nucleotides agree with TRBD2. Germline V gene lookup returns CDR1 MNHEY and CDR2 SVGAGI. The CDR3 runs to 15 residues. Trimming took 2 bases from V and 8 from J; bases not matched to a gene: 8. The CDR3 region is CASSYGPSGRHEQFF. The CDR3, as DNA: TGTGCCAGCAGTTACGGCCCTAGCGGGCGGCATGAGCAGTTCTTC.

Only one count was recorded for this clonotype. V gene TRBV12-3 or TRBV12-4 combines with J gene TRBJ1-2; D is unresolved. There are 15 residues in the CDR3. The V end lost 5 bases, the J end lost 4 bases, and 17 bases lay between the germline ends. The CDR3 sequence is CASSRRSGDPYGYTF. CDR3 DNA sequence: TGTGCCAGCAGTCGCCGGTCGGGAGACCCCTATGGCTACACCTTC.